This T cell receptor beta chain came from a study of cytomegalovirus exposure and HLA in healthy donors. Study-level findings and limits: According to the study, 150 to 200 TCR beta chains were cytomegalovirus-associated.

With 60 Vbeta and 13 Jbeta primers, the PCR was carried out. TCRdb keeps only in-frame clones here, not all; method: immunoSEQ multiplex PCR. Among about 130,000 clones, about 76% were seen once, and the ten largest hold 0.55% to 0.75%. In regard to this clone: Antigen specificity is unknown.

The sequenced sample was PBMCs. The receptor's source is a man aged 18 to 30 in good health and CMV-seronegative.

CDR3 loop: CASGLVRSTEAFF. CDR3 nucleotides: TGTGCTAGTGGTTTGGTACGTAGCACTGAAGCTTTCTTT. This chain joins TRBV12-5 and TRBJ1-1; the D is unclear. The CDR3 has 13 residues. Trimming removed 0 bases from V and 4 bases from J, with 6 bases in between. Germline values: CDR1 LGHNT, CDR2 FRNRAP.